This is a list of T cell receptor beta chains from one sample in a study of cytomegalovirus exposure and HLA in healthy donors. Method: immunoSEQ multiplex PCR; TCRdb's copy keeps in-frame clones and lacks some. Seen here are more than 85,000 clones, 65% to 85% observed once, and the top ten hold about 6.3%. Material for sequencing was PBMCs. Receptors were obtained from a young man in good health and CMV-seronegative. CDR3s include the opening cysteine and the closing phenylalanine or tryptophan. Fields, in order: CDR3 DNA, CDR3 protein, D gene, V gene, clone size, J gene. A D gene is named only where the DNA matches it firmly. The size entry is marked missing in some rows and otherwise reads once, few, many or a size class.

CDR3 DNA: TGTGCCAGCAGGCATGACAGGCTCGATCAGCCCCAGCATTTT; CDR3 protein: CASRHDRLDQPQHF; D gene: NA; V gene: TRBV6-5; clone size: NA; J gene: TRBJ1-5
CDR3 DNA: TGTGCCACCAGCAGAGCGGGACAGCCTGCAACTAATGAAAAACTGTTTTTT; CDR3 protein: CATSRAGQPATNEKLFF; D gene: TRBD1; V gene: TRBV15; clone size: NA; J gene: TRBJ1-4
CDR3 DNA: TGTGCCTGGAGTCTTGGACAGCGCCTTCCAAGGGGCTACACCTTC; CDR3 protein: CAWSLGQRLPRGYTF; D gene: NA; V gene: TRBV30; clone size: once; J gene: TRBJ1-2
CDR3 DNA: TGTGCCAGCAGCTTAGAACCGGGCGGACTGCTACAGTACTTC; CDR3 protein: CASSLEPGGLLQYF; D gene: NA; V gene: TRBV11-2; clone size: NA; J gene: TRBJ2-7
CDR3 DNA: TGTGCCAGCTCCCCGGGTAGCGGGAGCACGAATGAGCAGTTCTTC; CDR3 protein: CASSPGSGSTNEQFF; D gene: TRBD2; V gene: TRBV6-4; clone size: once; J gene: TRBJ2-1
CDR3 DNA: TGTGCCAGCAGCCTCCAAGAGACCCAGTACTTC; CDR3 protein: CASSLQETQYF; D gene: NA; V gene: TRBV13; clone size: NA; J gene: TRBJ2-5
CDR3 DNA: TGTGCCAGCAGTAAGGCGGGAGGGCCATCGGAGACCCAGTACTTC; CDR3 protein: CASSKAGGPSETQYF; D gene: TRBD2; V gene: TRBV28; clone size: NA; J gene: TRBJ2-5
CDR3 DNA: TGCAGCGTTGGCCCTAGCGGGAGTTCTGAGCAGTACTTC; CDR3 protein: CSVGPSGSSEQYF; D gene: TRBD2; V gene: TRBV29-1; clone size: NA; J gene: TRBJ2-7
CDR3 DNA: TGTGCCAGCAGGGATGACAGGGGTGCTAATGAAAAACTGTTTTTT; CDR3 protein: CASRDDRGANEKLFF; D gene: TRBD1; V gene: TRBV6-5; clone size: NA; J gene: TRBJ1-4
CDR3 DNA: TGTGCCAGCAGGACGGAGCAGTCTGAAAAACTGTTTTTT; CDR3 protein: CASRTEQSEKLFF; D gene: NA; V gene: TRBV28; clone size: few; J gene: TRBJ1-4
CDR3 DNA: TGTGCCAGCAGCCACCTAGCGGACTCCTACGAGCAGTACTTC; CDR3 protein: CASSHLADSYEQYF; D gene: TRBD2; V gene: TRBV14; clone size: NA; J gene: TRBJ2-7
CDR3 DNA: TGTGCCATCAGCCCGACTAGCGGGAGGGCCAATCAGAATGAGCAGTTCTTC; CDR3 protein: CAISPTSGRANQNEQFF; D gene: TRBD2; V gene: TRBV10-3; clone size: NA; J gene: TRBJ2-1
CDR3 DNA: TGTGCCAGTAGTTCCAGGGGCCGGGGGGCCTATGGCTACACCTTC; CDR3 protein: CASSSRGRGAYGYTF; D gene: NA; V gene: TRBV19; clone size: NA; J gene: TRBJ1-2
CDR3 DNA: TGTGCCAGCAGCTTATTAATCCGCACAGATACGCAGTATTTT; CDR3 protein: CASSLLIRTDTQYF; D gene: NA; V gene: TRBV5-5; clone size: NA; J gene: TRBJ2-3
CDR3 DNA: TGCGCCAGCAGCCGATCGGGAATAGCGGGAGGAGGCACAGATACGCAGTATTTT; CDR3 protein: CASSRSGIAGGGTDTQYF; D gene: TRBD2; V gene: TRBV4-1; clone size: NA; J gene: TRBJ2-3
CDR3 DNA: TGTGCCAGCAGTGAGTATAGAGAGGCTTTCTTT; CDR3 protein: CASSEYREAFF; D gene: NA; V gene: TRBV2; clone size: NA; J gene: TRBJ1-1
CDR3 DNA: TGTGCCAGCAGCCTAAAGGGGTCTAGCGGGGTCAGGGGGGAGCAGTTCTTC; CDR3 protein: CASSLKGSSGVRGEQFF; D gene: TRBD2; V gene: TRBV7-3; clone size: NA; J gene: TRBJ2-1
CDR3 DNA: TGTTCCAGCAGCTTTGCGAACTCCTACGAGCAGTACTTC; CDR3 protein: CSSSFANSYEQYF; D gene: NA; V gene: TRBV7-9; clone size: NA; J gene: TRBJ2-7
CDR3 DNA: TGTGCCAGCAGCCGGGAAATCAACTATGGCTACACCTTC; CDR3 protein: CASSREINYGYTF; D gene: NA; V gene: TRBV9; clone size: NA; J gene: TRBJ1-2
CDR3 DNA: TGTGCCATCAGTGAACCCCACGTAGCGGGAGGGGGGAATGAGCAGTTCTTC; CDR3 protein: CAISEPHVAGGGNEQFF; D gene: TRBD2; V gene: TRBV10-3; clone size: NA; J gene: TRBJ2-1